This T cell receptor beta chain originates from a study of early T cells in non-severe SARS-CoV-2 infection. The table lists this clonotype with a few counts. TCRdb recomputed calls from the 5' RACE reads with MiXCR, one row per CDR3 protein. The table includes nearly 90,000 distinct CDR3 sequences, around 14% detected once. V lost 6 bases and J 5 bases, leaving 14 bases between the germline ends. Germline CDR1 SGHVS, CDR2 FNYEAQ. The length of the CDR3 is 14 residues. The sample consisted of whole blood. The chain couples TRBV7-6 to TRBJ2-1; D gene ambiguous. The sequence was obtained from an adult who was a healthcare worker with PCR-confirmed SARS-CoV-2 infection or an uninfected control (not recorded which). The CDR3 nucleotides read TGTGCCAGCAGTCCGACCTCCTTTAACAATGAGCAGTTCTTC. Residues: CASSPTSFNNEQFF.